A single sample gave rise to the 21 T cell receptor beta chains below, sequenced in a study of tumor-infiltrating lymphocytes in oesophageal squamous cell carcinoma. TCRdb analysed the PCR reads with MiXCR anew, one entry per CDR3 protein. The sample has around 3,700 distinct CDR3 sequences; 13% to 15% are singletons. Sample: esophageal tumor tissue. The receptors shown here come from a male donor with esophageal squamous cell carcinoma.

In regard to this clonotype: This likely comes from a read error, as the CDR3 has no conserved phenylalanine or tryptophan at its end. The DNA is left out, because the CDR3 cannot be placed on it with certainty; the CDR3 is given as TCRdb lists it. This chain uses TRBV6-1 with TRBJ2-6; the table's D gene call, TRBD1, was not cross checked with the DNA. The CDR3 extends over 8 residues, inclusive of both ends. The germline gives CDR1 MNHNS, CDR2 SASEGT. The CDR3 here is CASSLAGH.

Worth noting for this clonotype: It may be a read error: a sequence one base away is much more abundant. The gene calls are TRBV14 and TRBJ2-1, with D hard to call. The V and J ends lost 2 bases and 10 bases respectively, with 15 bases between them. CDR3 length: 14 amino acids. The germline CDR1 and CDR2 sequences are SGHDN and FVKESK. CDR3 DNA sequence: TGTGCCAGCAGCCAATCCTCGCGGTTCCACGAGCAGTTCTTC. Its translation: CASSQSSRFHEQFF.

Ten or more counts support this clonotype. CDR3: CASSPRLLTAQETQYF. The CDR3, as DNA: TGTGCCAGCAGCCCCCGTCTCCTCACCGCCCAAGAGACCCAGTACTTC. The rearrangement uses TRBV5-5 and TRBJ2-5, with D hard to call. This CDR3 spans 16 amino acids. Trimming shortened V by 4 bases and J by 1 base, and 17 bases separated the two germline ends. The germline CDR1 and CDR2 sequences are SGHKS and YYEKEE (reference sequence).

This clonotype has just a few counts. This sequence joins TRBV5-1 and TRBJ2-3; TRBD1 agrees at 7 bases. This CDR3 has 15 amino acids. In germline, CDR1 is SGHRS, CDR2 YFSETQ. The ends lost 1 base at V and 5 bases at J; junction bases unmatched: 7. CDR3 sequence: CASSLRGGPLDTQYF. The CDR3 DNA reads TGCGCCAGCAGCTTGAGAGGGGGCCCCTTAGATACGCAGTATTTT.

In regard to this clonotype: Because it lacks the conserved phenylalanine or tryptophan at the end, this CDR3 is likely a read error. The DNA is omitted, as the CDR3 cannot be located on it reliably, and the CDR3 follows TCRdb's listing. V is TRBV7-2 and J is TRBJ2-6; the table gives TRBD2 as D, unverified against the DNA. Germline lookup yields CDR1 SGHTA and CDR2 FQGNSA. With termini counted, the CDR3 has 16 amino acids. The CDR3 is CASSLRGGTYEQYFGA.

This clonotype is medium-sized. The rearrangement joins TRBV11-3 to TRBJ2-2; tentative D call: TRBD1 (5 bases). V was clipped by 5 bases and J by 3 bases, with 16 bases between them. From germline, CDR1 is SGHNT and CDR2 YENEEA. CDR3 size: 16 residues. The CDR3 reads CASSRGGVGDTGELFF. The CDR3 nucleotides read TGTGCCAGCAGCCGAGGTGGGGTAGGGGACACCGGGGAGCTGTTTTTT.

This clonotype is categorized as medium-sized. The chain uses TRBV6-4 and TRBJ2-3; the match to TRBD1 covers 8 bases. V shed 2 bases and J 0 bases; nucleotides not matched to a gene: 4. The CDR3 totals 16 residues. Germline V gene data show CDR1 as MRHNA and CDR2 as SNTAGT. The CDR3 region has the DNA TGTGCCAGCAGTGACGGACAGGGCGGGAGCACAGATACGCAGTATTTT. Protein product: CASSDGQGGSTDTQYF.

This clonotype was recorded at least ten times. The V call is TRBV10-3, the J call TRBJ1-1; 9 bases agree with TRBD1. This CDR3 contains 13 residues. The V gene's germline CDR1 is ENHRY and CDR2 SYGVKD. Trimming cost V 5 bases and J 10 bases; bases outside gene matches: 8. The CDR3 sequence: CAISPGTGPGAFF. The CDR3 nucleotides are TGTGCCATCAGTCCCGGGACAGGGCCTGGAGCTTTCTTT.

With respect to this clonotype: Because it lacks the conserved phenylalanine or tryptophan at the end, this CDR3 is likely a read error. The limits of the CDR3 on the DNA are not certain, so only TCRdb's listed CDR3 is given. The J gene is TRBJ2-7, the V gene TRBV7-2; the table's TRBD1 call for D was not verified on the DNA. The germline gives CDR1 SGHTA, CDR2 FQGNSA. The CDR3 totals 16 residues, both ends included. The CDR3 reads CASSLGPGTDEQFFGS.

Notes on this clonotype: This is likely a read error, given that the CDR3 carries no conserved phenylalanine or tryptophan at its end. The limits of the CDR3 on the DNA are not certain, so only TCRdb's listed CDR3 is given. The chain links TRBV7-4 to TRBJ1-1; the DNA was not compared with TRBD1, the D call given in the table. CDR1 is SGHVT, CDR2 SQSDAQ, per germline. The CDR3 spans 17 amino acids, including both terminal residues. CDR3 in amino acids: CASSLATGSNSPLHFGP.

Worth noting for this clonotype: The CDR3 does not close with the conserved phenylalanine or tryptophan, likely indicating a read error. Because the CDR3's place on the DNA is in doubt, the DNA is left out and the CDR3 is given as listed by TCRdb. The chain employs TRBV6-6 and TRBJ2-1; the D call of TRBD1 is as the table states it, not checked on the DNA. With termini counted, the CDR3 has 16 amino acids. Germline CDR1 and CDR2: MNHNY and SVGAGI (reference sequence). The CDR3 reads CASSVGGHFYEQYFGS.

This clonotype was detected many times. The junction shows a germline mismatch at one end, possibly a read error. CDR3 loop: CAISDRGSYNSPLHF. The CDR3 region has the DNA TGTGCCATCAGCGACAGGGGCTCCTATAATTCACCCCTCCACTTC. The V and J genes are TRBV10-3 and TRBJ1-6, with 8 bases that match TRBD1. The CDR3 loop spans 15 amino acids. Germline values: CDR1 ENHRY, CDR2 SYGVKD.

This clonotype is large. V gene TRBV7-9 combines with J gene TRBJ2-5, with D tentatively TRBD1 (6 bases). From germline, CDR1 is SEHNR and CDR2 FQNEAQ (reference sequence). Trimming left V 6 bases short and J 5 bases short, with 19 bases between. The CDR3 runs to 15 residues. The DNA of the CDR3 is TGTGCCAGCAGTCGTATTACAGGGTTGTCGGAGACCCAGTACTTC. Translating it yields CASSRITGLSETQYF.

This clonotype is labeled as large. The rearrangement joins TRBV7-9 to TRBJ2-1; 10 bases agree with TRBD1. Trimming took 5 bases from V and 6 from J; bases not matched to a gene: 10. In germline, CDR1 is SEHNR, CDR2 FQNEAQ (reference sequence). The CDR3 length is 16 residues. CDR3 residues: CASSMTGGFAGNEQFF. CDR3 bases: TGTGCCAGCAGCATGACAGGGGGCTTTGCGGGCAATGAGCAGTTCTTC.

The genes are TRBV20-1 and TRBJ2-7; D tentatively fits TRBD1 or TRBD2 (5 bases each). The germline V and J ends were trimmed by 4 bases and 3 bases, with 16 bases remaining between them. The CDR3 is made up of 14 amino acids. Germline V gene sequence: CDR1 DFQATT, CDR2 SNEGSKA (reference sequence). The CDR3 protein is CSATPGTEIYEQYF. The DNA of the CDR3 is TGCAGTGCTACCCCCGGGACGGAAATCTACGAGCAGTACTTC.

This clonotype appeared many times. The chain recombines TRBV24-1 with TRBJ1-6; the D gene is possibly TRBD1 (6 bases). CDR1 and CDR2 from the germline V gene are KGHDR and SFDVKD. The CDR3 totals 14 residues. Trimming removed 9 bases at V and 7 bases at J, with 15 bases between. DNA for the CDR3: TGTGCCACCCCACAGCTCGACAGGAATTCACCCCTCCACTTT. It specifies CATPQLDRNSPLHF.

The chain has TRBV5-5 and TRBJ1-5, with D uncertain. The CDR3 has 16 amino acids. The V gene lost 1 base and the J gene lost 3 bases, with 14 bases spanning the gap. CDR1 SGHKS and CDR2 YYEKEE come from the germline V gene (reference sequence). As DNA, the CDR3 is TGTGCCAGCAGCTTGTCTCCTGGAGGGCCCAATCAGCCCCAGCATTTT. Its protein is CASSLSPGGPNQPQHF.

Only a few counts were recorded for this clonotype. As the CDR3 is not closed by the conserved phenylalanine or tryptophan, this likely results from a read error. The DNA is left out, because the CDR3 cannot be placed on it with certainty; the CDR3 is given as TCRdb lists it. The chain recombines TRBV7-2 with TRBJ1-6. The CDR3 spans 17 amino acids, including both terminal residues. CDR1 is SGHTA and CDR2 is FQGNSA in the germline V gene. The CDR3 spells CASSLGPPSYNEQFFGP.

A note on this clonotype: No conserved phenylalanine or tryptophan is present at the end of the CDR3, so a read error is the likely explanation. The DNA is omitted, as the CDR3 cannot be located on it reliably, and the CDR3 follows TCRdb's listing. This chain links TRBV7-2 with TRBJ2-7; the table's D call of TRBD1 was not tested on the DNA. CDR1 is SGHTA, CDR2 FQGNSA, per germline. The length of the CDR3 is 15 amino acids, counting both ends. This CDR3 is CASSLARGWGYTFGS.

This clonotype is labeled as medium-sized. The chain couples TRBV28 to TRBJ1-5; maybe TRBD1 (5 bases). V was cut by 6 bases and J by 2 bases, with 17 bases left in between. CDR3 length: 16 amino acids. CDR1 is MDHEN, CDR2 SYDVKM, per germline. The CDR3: CASSRVIISGNQPQHF. For the CDR3, the DNA is TGTGCCAGCAGCAGGGTGATTATTAGTGGCAATCAGCCCCAGCATTTT.

In its sample, this clonotype ranks as medium-sized. V is TRBV11-2 and J is TRBJ2-5; the D is unclear. V was clipped by 7 bases and J by 3 bases, with 15 bases between them. Germline CDR1 is SGHAT and CDR2 is FQNNGV. The CDR3 is made up of 14 amino acids. The CDR3 sequence: CASTDPLVEETQYF. CDR3 DNA: TGTGCCAGCACCGACCCCCTAGTGGAAGAGACCCAGTACTTC.